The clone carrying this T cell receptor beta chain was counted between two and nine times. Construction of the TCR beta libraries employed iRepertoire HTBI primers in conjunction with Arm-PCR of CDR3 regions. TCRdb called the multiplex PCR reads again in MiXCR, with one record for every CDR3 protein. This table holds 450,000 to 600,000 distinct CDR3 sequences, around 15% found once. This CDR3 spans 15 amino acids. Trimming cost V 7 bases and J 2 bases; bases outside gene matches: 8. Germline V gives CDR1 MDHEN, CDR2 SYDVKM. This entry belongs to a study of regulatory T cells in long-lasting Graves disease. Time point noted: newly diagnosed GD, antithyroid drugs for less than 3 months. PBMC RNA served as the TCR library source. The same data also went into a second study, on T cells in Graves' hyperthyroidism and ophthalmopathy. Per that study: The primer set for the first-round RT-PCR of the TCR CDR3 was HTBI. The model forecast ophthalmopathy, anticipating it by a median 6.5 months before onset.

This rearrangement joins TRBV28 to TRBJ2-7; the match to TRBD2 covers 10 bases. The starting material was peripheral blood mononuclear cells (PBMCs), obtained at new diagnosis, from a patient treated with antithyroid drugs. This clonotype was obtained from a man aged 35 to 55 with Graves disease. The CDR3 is CASTFIAGGAYEQYF. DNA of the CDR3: TGTGCCAGCACCTTCATAGCGGGAGGAGCCTACGAGCAGTACTTC.